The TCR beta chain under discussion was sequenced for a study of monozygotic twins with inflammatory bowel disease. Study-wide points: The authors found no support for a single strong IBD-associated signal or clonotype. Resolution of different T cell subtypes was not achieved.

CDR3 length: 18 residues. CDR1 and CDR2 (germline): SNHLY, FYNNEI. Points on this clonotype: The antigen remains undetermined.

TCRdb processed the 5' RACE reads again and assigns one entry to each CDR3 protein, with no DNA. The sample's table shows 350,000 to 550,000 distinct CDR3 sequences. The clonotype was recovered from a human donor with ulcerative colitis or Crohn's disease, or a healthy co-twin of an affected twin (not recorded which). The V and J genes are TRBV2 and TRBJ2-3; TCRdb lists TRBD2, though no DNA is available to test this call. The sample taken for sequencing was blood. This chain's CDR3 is CASSEAPTDYSSTDTQYF.